Listed below are T cell receptor beta chains from one sample, sequenced in a study of blood T cell repertoires in COVID-19. Some clones are missing from TCRdb's copy, which holds only in-frame ones; the method was immunoSEQ multiplex PCR. This table holds tens of thousands of clones, around three quarters found once. Sequenced sample: peripheral blood. The receptors stem from a woman aged 80 or older with active or convalescent COVID-19. CDR3s include the opening cysteine and the closing phenylalanine or tryptophan. Each record gives: CDR3 length, D gene, J gene, clone size, V gene, CDR3 protein, CDR3 DNA. The D gene is left open where the match is weak. For some rows the clone size is stated as once, few or many, or as a class when expanded; others skip it.

cdr3_length: 14; d_call: -; j_call: TRBJ2-2; clone_size: many; v_call: TRBV6-4; cdr3_aa: CASSDSISGGELFF; cdr3_nt: TGTGCCAGCAGTGACTCGATCAGCGGCGGGGAGCTGTTTTTT
cdr3_length: 17; d_call: TRBD2; j_call: TRBJ2-3; clone_size: once; v_call: TRBV5-5; cdr3_aa: CASSLRASGGAADTQYF; cdr3_nt: TGTGCCAGCAGCTTGAGGGCTAGCGGGGGGGCGGCAGATACGCAGTATTTT
cdr3_length: 13; d_call: TRBD1; j_call: TRBJ2-7; clone_size: -; v_call: TRBV29-1; cdr3_aa: CSVVRTGIDEQYF; cdr3_nt: TGCAGCGTCGTTAGGACAGGGATCGACGAGCAGTACTTC
cdr3_length: 14; d_call: -; j_call: TRBJ1-1; clone_size: -; v_call: TRBV20-1; cdr3_aa: CSASGTGGGTEAFF; cdr3_nt: TGCAGTGCTAGTGGTACAGGTGGAGGGACTGAAGCTTTCTTT
cdr3_length: 11; d_call: -; j_call: TRBJ2-3; clone_size: once; v_call: TRBV25-1; cdr3_aa: CASGFSDTQYF; cdr3_nt: TGTGCCAGCGGCTTCTCGGATACGCAGTATTTT
cdr3_length: 14; d_call: -; j_call: TRBJ2-4; clone_size: once; v_call: TRBV7-8; cdr3_aa: CASSLLGLKNIQYF; cdr3_nt: TGTGCCAGCAGCTTATTGGGGCTCAAAAACATTCAGTACTTC
cdr3_length: 16; d_call: TRBD2; j_call: TRBJ2-4; clone_size: -; v_call: TRBV5-4; cdr3_aa: CASSLVTSGGANIQYF; cdr3_nt: TGTGCCAGCAGCTTGGTTACTAGCGGGGGGGCCAACATTCAGTACTTC
cdr3_length: 15; d_call: -; j_call: TRBJ1-2; clone_size: -; v_call: TRBV5-1; cdr3_aa: CASSLSAGVGYGYTF; cdr3_nt: TGCGCCAGCAGCCTCTCAGCAGGGGTAGGCTATGGCTACACCTTC
cdr3_length: 15; d_call: TRBD2; j_call: TRBJ2-1; clone_size: few; v_call: TRBV7-9; cdr3_aa: CASSLLLAGTNEQFF; cdr3_nt: TGTGCCAGCAGCTTACTACTAGCGGGGACCAATGAGCAGTTCTTC
cdr3_length: 14; d_call: -; j_call: TRBJ1-1; clone_size: -; v_call: TRBV7-2; cdr3_aa: CASSPGGWNTEAFF; cdr3_nt: TGTGCCAGCAGCCCAGGAGGGTGGAACACTGAAGCTTTCTTT
cdr3_length: 13; d_call: -; j_call: TRBJ1-2; clone_size: -; v_call: TRBV10-3; cdr3_aa: CAISDPSGGGYTF; cdr3_nt: TGTGCCATCAGTGATCCGAGCGGGGGTGGCTACACCTTC
cdr3_length: 18; d_call: TRBD2; j_call: TRBJ2-2; clone_size: -; v_call: TRBV4-1; cdr3_aa: CASSRVLAGGLDTGELFF; cdr3_nt: TGCGCCAGCAGCCGCGTACTAGCGGGGGGGCTCGACACCGGGGAGCTGTTTTTT
cdr3_length: 15; d_call: -; j_call: TRBJ1-6; clone_size: few; v_call: TRBV19; cdr3_aa: CASSGGLDYNSPLHF; cdr3_nt: TGTGCCAGTAGCGGGGGGCTCGACTATAATTCACCCCTCCACTTT
cdr3_length: 13; d_call: -; j_call: TRBJ2-5; clone_size: few; v_call: TRBV7-2; cdr3_aa: CASSLNIVETQYF; cdr3_nt: TGTGCCAGCAGCCTAAATATCGTGGAGACCCAGTACTTC
cdr3_length: 13; d_call: -; j_call: TRBJ1-4; clone_size: once; v_call: TRBV9; cdr3_aa: CASSAGVDEKLFF; cdr3_nt: TGTGCCAGCAGCGCGGGAGTAGATGAAAAACTGTTTTTT